This T cell receptor beta chain was sequenced for a study of T cell responses to AZD1222 COVID-19 vaccine. Sequencing was performed with immunoSEQ multiplex PCR; in TCRdb, only in-frame clones are kept and a portion is missing. The data show roughly 110,000 clones, around 91% seen once. Trimming cost V 0 bases and J 3 bases, with 10 bases left between them. The CDR3 contains 15 residues. The germline CDR1 and CDR2 sequences are SGHRS and YFSETQ. V is TRBV5-1 and J is TRBJ2-1; no reliable D call. This clonotype was sampled from an adult in good health. The specimen was peripheral blood, collected on day 0 of AZD1222 vaccination. The CDR3 region is CASSLAALHYNEQFF. DNA for the CDR3: TGCGCCAGCAGCTTGGCGGCGCTGCACTACAATGAGCAGTTCTTC.